This T cell receptor (beta chain) appears in the sequencing data of a study of T cell responses to AZD1222 COVID-19 vaccine. Data came from immunoSEQ multiplex PCR; TCRdb stores just in-frame clones and leaves some out. The sample lists about 88,000 clones; around 91% were seen once. Regarding this clone: What it binds is not known.

General observations from the study: Just a handful of people given AZD1222 tested seropositive at baseline. CD4 TCRs linked to vaccination spanned spike, dominating at 160-218 and 743-854. In a largely white British group with more females than males, clonal diversity was possibly underestimated. The study sampled repertoires only after the peak T cell response.

V was pared by 0 bases and J by 2 bases, with 10 bases between. Germline CDR1 and CDR2: LGHDT and YNNKEL (reference sequence). The CDR3 runs to 15 residues. Sequenced here: peripheral blood, sampled on day 0 of MenACWY control vaccination. The V and J genes are TRBV3-1 (or the pseudogene TRBV3-2) and TRBJ2-5; D uncertain. The receptor was isolated from an adult in good health. CDR3 sequence reads: CASSQEWGGQETQYF. DNA for the CDR3: TGTGCCAGCAGCCAAGAATGGGGTGGGCAAGAGACCCAGTACTTC.